This entry lists 9 T cell receptor beta chains sequenced from one sample in a study of blood T cell repertoires in COVID-19. Produced via immunoSEQ multiplex PCR; TCRdb's table is partial and in-frame only. The profile shows 120,000 or so clones, around nine tenths of them singletons. Sequencing was carried out using peripheral blood. These receptors all stem from a man between 45 and 60 years old with acute or convalescent COVID-19.

This sequence joins TRBV11-3 and TRBJ2-1; no reliable D call. In germline, CDR1 is SGHNT, CDR2 YENEEA. This CDR3 comprises 12 residues. V gave up 5 bases and J gave up 9 bases, with 11 bases separating them. Written as DNA, the CDR3 is TGTGCCAGCAGCGGTGCCCTAAGTGAGCAGTTCTTC. It yields the protein CASSGALSEQFF.

The chain carries TRBV4-1 and TRBJ2-7; the match to TRBD1 covers 7 bases. Trimming removed 1 base from V and 2 bases from J; junction bases left unmatched: 11. Germline lookup yields CDR1 MGHRA and CDR2 YSYEKL. CDR3 length: 17 residues. CDR3 sequence reads: CASSQAAVQGFAYEQYF. The CDR3 region has the DNA TGCGCCAGCAGCCAAGCCGCCGTACAGGGGTTCGCCTACGAGCAGTACTTC.

The chain is built from TRBV11-3 and TRBJ1-2; 8 bases map to TRBD1. The germline CDR1 and CDR2 sequences are SGHNT and YENEEA. This CDR3 contains 15 residues. Germline trimming cut 5 bases from V and 6 bases from J; bases unmatched to any gene: 11. The CDR3, as DNA: TGTGCCAGCAGCGAAAAGACAGGGGAACTGGATGGCTACACCTTC. Protein product: CASSEKTGELDGYTF. Using reference TRBV11-3 and TRBJ1-2 for the parts outside the CDR3, the full variable domain is EAGVVQSPRYKIIEKKQPVAFWCNPISGHNTLYWYLQNLGQGPELLIRYENEEAVDDSQLPKDRFSAERLKGVDSTLKIQPAELGDSAVYLCASSEKTGELDGYTFGSGTRLTVV.

The genes are TRBV19 and TRBJ2-3, with no clear D. Germline V gene data show CDR1 as LNHDA and CDR2 as SQIVND (reference sequence). The CDR3 is 14 amino acids. V gave up 6 bases and J gave up 3 bases, with 13 bases separating them. CDR3 protein: CASSGELNTDTQYF. The CDR3 nucleotides read TGTGCCAGTAGCGGTGAGCTTAATACAGATACGCAGTATTTT.

The V call is TRBV10-3, the J call TRBJ1-2; perhaps TRBD1 as D (6 bases). In germline, CDR1 is ENHRY, CDR2 SYGVKD. This CDR3 comprises 13 residues. Trimming pared 5 bases from V and 8 bases from J, leaving 15 bases between. The CDR3 DNA follows: TGTGCCATCAGTTTCGGCAGGGGAGACGGCTACACCTTC. It codes for CAISFGRGDGYTF.

This rearrangement joins TRBV12-5 to TRBJ2-7, with TRBD1 identical over 9 bases. CDR1 is LGHNT, CDR2 FRNRAP, per germline. The CDR3 is made up of 17 amino acids. Losses at the gene ends were 3 bases for V and 4 bases for J; bases not matched to a gene: 13. DNA of the CDR3: TGTGCTAGTGGTTTCGGCCCCTCCCGGGGACAGGGTTACGAGCAGTACTTC. The encoded protein is CASGFGPSRGQGYEQYF.

The rearrangement uses TRBV6-5 and TRBJ2-7; 10 bases fit TRBD1. With V trimmed by 6 bases and J by 3 bases, 2 bases remained unmatched. The CDR3 spans 13 residues. Germline lookup yields CDR1 MNHEY and CDR2 SVGAGI. The CDR3 is CASRRTGGYEQYF. The CDR3 bases are TGTGCCAGCAGGAGGACAGGGGGCTACGAGCAGTACTTC.

The J gene is TRBJ2-7, the V gene TRBV7-9, with D possibly being TRBD2 (6 bases). The ends were cut back, 5 bases at V and 6 bases at J, with 17 bases in the middle. CDR1 and CDR2 (germline): SEHNR, FQNEAQ (reference sequence). The length of the CDR3 is 14 residues. The CDR3 is CASSPGDKPLEQYF. CDR3 coding DNA: TGTGCCAGCAGCCCGGGAGATAAACCCCTCGAGCAGTACTTC.

This chain links TRBV9 with TRBJ1-1; unclear D gene. CDR3 length: 15 amino acids. The germline gives CDR1 SGDLS, CDR2 YYNGEE. V shed 3 bases and J shed 0 bases, with 12 bases lying between them. The CDR3 here is CASSAHGGVNTEAFF. Written as DNA, the CDR3 is TGTGCCAGCAGCGCACATGGTGGAGTGAACACTGAAGCTTTCTTT.